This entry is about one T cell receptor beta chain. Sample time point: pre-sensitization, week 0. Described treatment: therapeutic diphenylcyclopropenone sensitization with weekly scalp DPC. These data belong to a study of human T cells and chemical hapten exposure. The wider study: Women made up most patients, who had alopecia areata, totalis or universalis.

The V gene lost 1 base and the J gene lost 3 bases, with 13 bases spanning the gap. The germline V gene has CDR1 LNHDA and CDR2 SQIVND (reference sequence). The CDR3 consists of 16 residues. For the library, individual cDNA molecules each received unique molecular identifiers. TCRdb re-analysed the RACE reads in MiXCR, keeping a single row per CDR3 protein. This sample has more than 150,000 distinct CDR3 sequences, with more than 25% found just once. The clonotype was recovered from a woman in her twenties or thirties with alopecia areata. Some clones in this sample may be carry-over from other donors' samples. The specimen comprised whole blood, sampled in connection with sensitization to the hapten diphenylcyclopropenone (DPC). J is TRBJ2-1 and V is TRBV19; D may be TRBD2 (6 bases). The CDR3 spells CASSIAGVNHYNEQFF. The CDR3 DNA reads TGTGCCAGTAGTATAGCGGGAGTCAACCACTACAATGAGCAGTTCTTC. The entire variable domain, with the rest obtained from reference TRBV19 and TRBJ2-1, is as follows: DGGITQSPKYLFRKEGQNVTLSCEQNLNHDAMYWYRQDPGQGLRLIYYSQIVNDFQKGDIAEGYSVSREKKESFPLTVTSAQKNPTAFYLCASSIAGVNHYNEQFFGPGTRLTVL.